One sample yielded the 9 T cell receptor beta chains listed below, sequenced in a study of cytomegalovirus exposure and HLA in healthy donors. The PCR contained 60 Vbeta and 13 Jbeta primers. Sequencing was performed with immunoSEQ multiplex PCR; in TCRdb, only in-frame clones are kept and a portion is missing. The data contain some 200,000 clones, roughly 70% of them singletons. Sequencing was done on a sample of PBMCs. These receptors originate from a woman in her 30s in good health and CMV-seronegative.

The chain is built from TRBV5-6 and TRBJ2-7; D possibly corresponds to TRBD1 (5 bases). CDR3 length: 17 amino acids. CDR1 SGHDT and CDR2 YYEEEE come from the germline V gene. V lost 4 bases to trimming and J lost 0 bases, with 20 bases between them. The CDR3 DNA follows: TGTGCCAGCAGCCTTCCCGTAGGCAGGGTAAGCTCCTACGAGCAGTACTTC. Translating it yields CASSLPVGRVSSYEQYF.

The chain recombines TRBV6-4 with TRBJ1-2, with 10 nucleotides matching TRBD1. The V gene end was trimmed by 5 bases and the J gene end by 6 bases; junction bases not matched to a gene: 3. The V gene's germline CDR1 is MRHNA and CDR2 SNTAGT. CDR3 length equals 13 residues. The CDR3 loop is CASSPGQGNGYTF. For the CDR3, the DNA is TGTGCCAGCAGTCCGGGACAGGGGAATGGCTACACCTTC.

This clone was recorded only once. This sequence joins TRBV4-1 and TRBJ1-3; D remains ambiguous. From germline, CDR1 is MGHRA and CDR2 YSYEKL. The CDR3 is 15 residues long. V was clipped by 3 bases and J by 0 bases, with 9 bases between them. CDR3 sequence: CASSQSLSSGNTIYF. The CDR3 nucleotides read TGCGCCAGCAGCCAGTCTCTTAGCTCTGGAAACACCATATATTTT.

V usage is TRBV13 and J usage is TRBJ2-7; maybe TRBD2 (6 bases). Germline-derived CDR1 and CDR2 are PRHDT and FYEKMQ (reference sequence). The CDR3 sequence is 12 residues long. Trimming pared 4 bases from V and 6 bases from J, leaving 10 bases between. The CDR3 DNA reads as TGTGCCAGCAGCTCTAGCGCCGGCGAGCAGTACTTC. As protein: CASSSSAGEQYF.

This clone was counted a single time. J is TRBJ1-5 and V is TRBV4-1; 12 bases are a match to TRBD1. Germline values: CDR1 MGHRA, CDR2 YSYEKL. The V segment lost 2 bases and the J segment 5 bases; nucleotides outside the gene matches: 10. This CDR3 spans 18 amino acids. The CDR3 sequence is CASSQFGTGTGGHQPQHF. In nucleotides, the CDR3 is TGCGCCAGCAGCCAATTCGGTACCGGGACAGGGGGCCATCAGCCCCAGCATTTT.

The chain links TRBV29-1 to TRBJ2-5, with 10 positions matching TRBD1. Germline CDR1 reads SQVTM; CDR2 reads ANQGSEA. Losses at the gene ends were 5 bases for V and 2 bases for J; bases not matched to a gene: 5. The CDR3 is 14 residues long. CDR3 nucleotide sequence: TGCAGCGTTAATGGACAGGGGGGGCAAGAGACCCAGTACTTC. Translating gives CSVNGQGGQETQYF.

The chain carries TRBV2 and TRBJ1-5; no firm D call. The V and J ends lost 4 bases and 1 base respectively, with 11 bases between them. The germline gives CDR1 SNHLY, CDR2 FYNNEI. The CDR3 loop spans 15 amino acids. The CDR3 region is CASSVEGPSNQPQHF. The CDR3 bases are TGTGCCAGCAGTGTGGAGGGTCCGAGCAATCAGCCCCAGCATTTT.

The chain employs TRBV6-1 and TRBJ1-2; 7 nucleotides match TRBD1. The J segment lost 7 bases and the V segment lost 11 bases, leaving 16 bases of the junction unmatched. CDR1 is MNHNS, CDR2 SASEGT, per germline. The CDR3 is 14 residues long. Here the CDR3 reads CAGPVGGQKGGYTF. The CDR3 DNA reads as TGTGCCGGACCAGTGGGGGGACAGAAAGGTGGCTACACCTTC.

The chain uses TRBV11-1 and TRBJ2-1, with D perhaps matching TRBD2 (5 bases). V gave up 1 base and J gave up 10 bases, with 11 bases separating them. The CDR3 is 13 residues long. Germline V gene lookup returns CDR1 SGHAT and CDR2 FQDESV (reference sequence). As DNA, the CDR3 is TGTGCCAGCAGCTTAGTCCTAGCAAGCGAGCAGTTCTTC. Protein sequence: CASSLVLASEQFF.